This T cell receptor beta chain was captured in a study of shared clonotypes between healthy human individuals. Repertoires were generated with immunoSEQ multiplex PCR, while TCRdb's copy carries only in-frame clones and drops some. The profile shows 1,100,000 or so clones, about 84% of them singletons. The receptor was isolated from a man between 18 and 35 years old in good health. Some clones in this sample may be carry-over from other donors' samples. The sample taken for sequencing was memory CD4+ T cells from PBMCs. Subset given: CD45RA-negative fraction.

Here the CDR3 DNA reads TGCGCCAGCAGCCAAGAGATTGGTAGCGGGAGGGCCTACTACAATGAGCAGTTCTTC. Amino acid sequence: CASSQEIGSGRAYYNEQFF. V gene TRBV4-3 combines with J gene TRBJ2-1; TRBD2 agrees at 11 bases. Losses at the gene ends were 0 bases for V and 3 bases for J; bases not matched to a gene: 10. The V gene's germline CDR1 is LGHNA and CDR2 YSLEER. The CDR3 sequence is 19 residues long.